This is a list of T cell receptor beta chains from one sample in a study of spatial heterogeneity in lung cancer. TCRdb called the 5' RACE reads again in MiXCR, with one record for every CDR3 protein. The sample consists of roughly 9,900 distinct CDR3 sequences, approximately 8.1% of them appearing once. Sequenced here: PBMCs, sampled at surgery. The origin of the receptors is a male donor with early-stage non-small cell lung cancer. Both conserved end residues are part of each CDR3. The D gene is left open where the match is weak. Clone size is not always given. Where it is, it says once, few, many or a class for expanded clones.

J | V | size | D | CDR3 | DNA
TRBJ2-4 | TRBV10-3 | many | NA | CAIMRDGGNIQYF | TGTGCCATCATGAGGGACGGAGGGAACATTCAGTACTTC
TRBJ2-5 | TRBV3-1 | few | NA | CASSQDSGWETQYF | TGTGCCAGCAGCCAAGATTCAGGGTGGGAGACCCAGTACTTC
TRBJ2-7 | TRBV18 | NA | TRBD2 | CASSPLRGTSLEQYF | TGTGCCAGCTCACCGCTTCGCGGGACTAGTCTAGAGCAGTACTTC
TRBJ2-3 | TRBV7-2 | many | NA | CASSSGKTDTQYF | TGTGCCAGCAGCTCCGGGAAAACAGATACGCAGTATTTT
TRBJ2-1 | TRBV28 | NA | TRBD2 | CASSVRGGSLEQFF | TGTGCCAGCAGTGTTCGGGGCGGGAGCCTTGAGCAGTTCTTC
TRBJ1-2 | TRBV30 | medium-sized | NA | CAWSRDLNYGYTF | TGTGCCTGGAGTAGGGACCTTAACTATGGCTACACCTTC
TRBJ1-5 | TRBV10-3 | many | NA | CAISDSGSNQPQHF | TGTGCCATCAGTGATTCAGGGAGCAATCAGCCCCAGCATTTT
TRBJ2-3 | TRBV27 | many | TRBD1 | CASSWRRDRRTYF | TGTGCCAGCAGTTGGCGCCGGGACAGGCGCACTTATTTT
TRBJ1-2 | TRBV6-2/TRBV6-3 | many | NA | CASRNRAGGIYGYTF | TGTGCCAGCAGGAACCGGGCAGGAGGAATCTATGGCTACACCTTC
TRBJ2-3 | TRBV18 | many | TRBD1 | CASSLRDRVVDTQYF | TGTGCCAGCTCACTCCGGGACAGGGTTGTAGATACGCAGTATTTT
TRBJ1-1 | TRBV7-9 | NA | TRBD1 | CASSLAGTGNTEAFF | TGTGCCAGCAGCTTGGCCGGGACAGGGAACACTGAAGCTTTCTTT
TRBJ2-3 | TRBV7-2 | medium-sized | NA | CASSLVAADTQYF | TGTGCCAGCAGCTTAGTAGCGGCAGATACGCAGTATTTT
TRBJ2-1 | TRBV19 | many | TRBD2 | CASSNRLAGGYNEQFF | TGTGCCAGTAGTAACCGACTAGCGGGGGGGTACAATGAGCAGTTCTTC
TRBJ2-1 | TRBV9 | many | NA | CASSGDAPNEQFF | TGTGCCAGCAGCGGGGACGCTCCCAATGAGCAGTTCTTC
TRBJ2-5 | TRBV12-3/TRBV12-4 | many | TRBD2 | CASSPPGGDQETQYF | TGTGCCAGCAGTCCGCCCGGGGGGGACCAAGAGACCCAGTACTTC
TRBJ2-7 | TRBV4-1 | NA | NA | CASSQDTAGYEQYF | TGCGCCAGCAGCCAAGATACCGCAGGGTACGAGCAGTACTTC
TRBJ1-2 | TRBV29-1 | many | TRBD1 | CSVRTGAGYGYTF | TGCAGCGTCCGGACAGGGGCGGGCTATGGCTACACCTTC
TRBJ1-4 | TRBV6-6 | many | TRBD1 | CASSMDLRDRGQKLFF | TGTGCCAGCAGTATGGATCTCCGGGACAGGGGACAGAAACTGTTTTTT
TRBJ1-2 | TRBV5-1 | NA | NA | CASSFDIVYGYTF | TGCGCCAGCAGCTTCGACATCGTCTATGGCTACACCTTC